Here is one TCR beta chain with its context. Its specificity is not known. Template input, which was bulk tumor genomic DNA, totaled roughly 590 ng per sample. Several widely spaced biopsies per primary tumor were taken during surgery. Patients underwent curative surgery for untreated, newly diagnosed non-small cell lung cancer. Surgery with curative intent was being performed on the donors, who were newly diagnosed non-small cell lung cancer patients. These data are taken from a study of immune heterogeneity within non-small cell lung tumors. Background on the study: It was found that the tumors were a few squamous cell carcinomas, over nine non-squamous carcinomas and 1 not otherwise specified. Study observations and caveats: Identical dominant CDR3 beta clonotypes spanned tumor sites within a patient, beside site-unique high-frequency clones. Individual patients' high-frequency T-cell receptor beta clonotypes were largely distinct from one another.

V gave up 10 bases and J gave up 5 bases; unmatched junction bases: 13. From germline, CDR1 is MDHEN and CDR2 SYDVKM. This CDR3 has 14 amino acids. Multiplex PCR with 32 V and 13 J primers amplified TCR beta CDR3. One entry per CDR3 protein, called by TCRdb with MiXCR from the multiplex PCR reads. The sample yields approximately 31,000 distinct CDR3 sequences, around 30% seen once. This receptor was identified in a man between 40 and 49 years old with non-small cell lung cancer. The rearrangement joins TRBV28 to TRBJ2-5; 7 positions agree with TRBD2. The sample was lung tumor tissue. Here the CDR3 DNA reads TGTGCCAACCTAACTCGGGGGGATGGGGAGACCCAGTACTTC. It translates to CANLTRGDGETQYF.